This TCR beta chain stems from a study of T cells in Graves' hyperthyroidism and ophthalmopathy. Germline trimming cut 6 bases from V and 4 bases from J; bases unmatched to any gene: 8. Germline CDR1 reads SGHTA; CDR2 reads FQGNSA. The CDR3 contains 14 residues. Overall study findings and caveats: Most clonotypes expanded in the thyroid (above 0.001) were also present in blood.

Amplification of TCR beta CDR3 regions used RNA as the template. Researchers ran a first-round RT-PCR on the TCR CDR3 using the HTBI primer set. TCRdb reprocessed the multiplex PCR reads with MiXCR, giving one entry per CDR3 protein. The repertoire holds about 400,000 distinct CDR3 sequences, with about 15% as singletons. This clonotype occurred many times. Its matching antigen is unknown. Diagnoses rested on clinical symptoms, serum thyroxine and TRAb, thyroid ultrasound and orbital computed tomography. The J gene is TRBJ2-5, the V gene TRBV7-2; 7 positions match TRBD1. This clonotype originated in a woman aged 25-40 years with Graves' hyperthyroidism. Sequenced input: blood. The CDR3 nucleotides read TGTGCCAGCAGTCGTCTAGGGACAGCAGAGACCCAGTACTTC. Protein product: CASSRLGTAETQYF.